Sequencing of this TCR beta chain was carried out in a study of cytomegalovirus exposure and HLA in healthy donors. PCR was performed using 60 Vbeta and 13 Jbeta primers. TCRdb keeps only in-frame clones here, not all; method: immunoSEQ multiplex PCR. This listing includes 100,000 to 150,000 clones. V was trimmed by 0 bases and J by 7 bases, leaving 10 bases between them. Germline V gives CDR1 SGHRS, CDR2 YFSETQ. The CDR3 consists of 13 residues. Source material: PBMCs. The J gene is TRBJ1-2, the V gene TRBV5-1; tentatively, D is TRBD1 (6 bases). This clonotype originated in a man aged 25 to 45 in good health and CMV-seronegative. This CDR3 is CASSLVAGAGYTF. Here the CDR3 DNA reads TGCGCCAGCAGCTTGGTAGCAGGGGCTGGCTACACCTTC.